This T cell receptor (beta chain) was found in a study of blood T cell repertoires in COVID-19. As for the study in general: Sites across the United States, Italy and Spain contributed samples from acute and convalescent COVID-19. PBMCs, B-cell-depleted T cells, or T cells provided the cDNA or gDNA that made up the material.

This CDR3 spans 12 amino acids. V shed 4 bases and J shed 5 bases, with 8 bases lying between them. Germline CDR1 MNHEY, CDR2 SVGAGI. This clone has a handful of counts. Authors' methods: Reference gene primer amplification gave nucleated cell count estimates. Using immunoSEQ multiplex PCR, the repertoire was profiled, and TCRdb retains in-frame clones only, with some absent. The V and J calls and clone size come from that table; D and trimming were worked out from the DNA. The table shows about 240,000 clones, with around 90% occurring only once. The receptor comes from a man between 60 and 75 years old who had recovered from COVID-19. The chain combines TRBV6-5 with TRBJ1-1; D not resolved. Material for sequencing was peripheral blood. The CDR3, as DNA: TGTGCCAGCAGTTTGAGGTATACTGAAGCTTTCTTT. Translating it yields CASSLRYTEAFF.